These 7 T cell receptor beta chains share one sample of origin, sequenced in a study of metastatic and nonmetastatic thyroid tumors. With MiXCR, TCRdb called clones anew from the PCR reads. The sample contains about 53,000 clones, 20% to 25% of which appear only once. There were no patients who had received any treatment before thyroid surgery. What was sequenced was blood. The receptors originated from a female donor with papillary thyroid cancer or a benign thyroid nodule (not recorded which). Some clones in this sample may be carry-over from other donors' samples.

This chain joins TRBV6-5 and TRBJ1-2; D not certain. This CDR3 region has 13 residues. Germline lookup yields CDR1 MNHEY and CDR2 SVGAGI. The V gene lost 4 bases and the J gene lost 5 bases, with 11 bases spanning the gap. CDR3 residues: CASSSARGYGYTF. In nucleotides, the CDR3 is TGTGCCAGCAGTTCGGCGCGAGGTTATGGCTACACCTTC.

This clone was recorded at least ten times. The chain recombines TRBV2 with TRBJ1-5; unclear D gene. The CDR3 loop spans 13 amino acids. Germline V CDR1 and CDR2: SNHLY, FYNNEI. The V end was cut by 6 bases, the J end by 2 bases, with 8 bases between. The CDR3 DNA is TGTGCCAGCAGGGGAATCGGCAATCAGCCCCAGCATTTT. Protein product: CASRGIGNQPQHF.

As to this clone: A junction boundary mismatches the germline segment, possibly from a read error. The chain combines TRBV24-1 with TRBJ2-1, with D uncertain. The CDR3 covers 19 residues. The V gene's germline CDR1 is KGHDR and CDR2 SFDVKD. The chain's CDR3 is CATSDPSPARASFYIEQFF. CDR3 DNA sequence: TGTGCCACCAGTGATCCCTCTCCCGCCCGAGCCAGCTTCTACATTGAGCAGTTCTTC.

This clone was seen at least ten times. The chain employs TRBV19 and TRBJ2-5; TRBD1 matches at 9 bases. Germline assignment: CDR1 LNHDA and CDR2 SQIVND (reference sequence). The CDR3 runs 14 residues. Trimming cost V 6 bases and J 5 bases; bases outside gene matches: 7. In DNA, the CDR3 is TGTGCCAGTAGGGAACAGGGGGCGCGGGAGACCCAGTACTTC. Its translation is CASREQGARETQYF.

This clone was counted ten times or more. The chain links TRBV6-1 to TRBJ2-2, with D perhaps matching TRBD1 (6 bases). Germline assignment: CDR1 MNHNS and CDR2 SASEGT. This CDR3 contains 17 residues. The ends were cut back, 5 bases at V and 0 bases at J, with 16 bases in the middle. The CDR3 DNA is TGTGCCAGCAGTTGGTATCTCGGACAGACGAACACCGGGGAGCTGTTTTTT. Translating it yields CASSWYLGQTNTGELFF.

This clone was seen many times. The genes are TRBV6-1 and TRBJ2-7; tentatively, D is TRBD2 (6 bases). The V gene's germline CDR1 is MNHNS and CDR2 SASEGT. The CDR3 spans 11 residues. V was clipped by 10 bases and J by 4 bases, with 11 bases between them. CDR3 bases: TGTGCCATTGTGGGAGGTTACGAGCAGTACTTC. Translated: CAIVGGYEQYF.

This clone was counted at least ten times. The chain is built from TRBV28 and TRBJ2-7; a weak D match, TRBD1 (5 bases). This CDR3 is built from 14 residues. Per the germline V gene, CDR1 is MDHEN and CDR2 is SYDVKM. Trimming removed 5 bases from V and 1 base from J, with 12 bases in between. The CDR3 region has the DNA TGTGCCAGCAGTGGACACCCCGGGTCCTACGAGCAGTACTTC. Its protein product is CASSGHPGSYEQYF.